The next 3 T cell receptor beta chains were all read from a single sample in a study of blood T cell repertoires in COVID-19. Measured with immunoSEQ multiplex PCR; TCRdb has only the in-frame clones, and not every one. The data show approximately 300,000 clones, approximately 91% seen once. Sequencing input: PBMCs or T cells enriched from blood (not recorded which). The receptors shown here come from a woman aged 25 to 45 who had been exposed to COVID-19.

The CDR3 bases are TGCAGCGTTGAAGGGGCGCGCAACTATGGCTACACCTTC. This encodes CSVEGARNYGYTF. This chain joins TRBV29-1 and TRBJ1-2; D is uncertain. Trimming pared 1 base from V and 2 bases from J, leaving 8 bases between. This CDR3 comprises 13 residues. Looked up from germline, CDR1 is SQVTM and CDR2 is ANQGSEA.

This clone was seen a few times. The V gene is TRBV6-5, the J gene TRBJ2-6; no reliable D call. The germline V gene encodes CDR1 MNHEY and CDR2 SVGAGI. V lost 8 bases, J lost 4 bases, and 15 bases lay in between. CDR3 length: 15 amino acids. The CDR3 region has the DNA TGTGCCAGCGCCCCCAGGCCCGCCGGGGCCAACGTCCTGACTTTC. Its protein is CASAPRPAGANVLTF.

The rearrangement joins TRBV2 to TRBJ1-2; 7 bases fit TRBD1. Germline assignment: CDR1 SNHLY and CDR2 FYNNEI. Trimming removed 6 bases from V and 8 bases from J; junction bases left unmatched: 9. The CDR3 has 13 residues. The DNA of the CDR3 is TGTGCCAGCAGGACAGGGCCTAAATGGGGCTACACCTTC. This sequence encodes CASRTGPKWGYTF.